The 2 T cell receptor beta chains below all came from one sample that was sequenced in a study of control samples from healthy donors and cancer patients. TCRdb's table, derived via immunoSEQ multiplex PCR, lists solely in-frame clones and lacks some. This table holds a few hundred thousand clones, around 90% found once. The sample taken for sequencing was PBMCs. All receptors come from a man aged 35-49 years with head and neck cancer.

The rearrangement joins TRBV5-4 to TRBJ1-4; D might be TRBD1 (5 bases). The germline CDR1 and CDR2 sequences are SGHNT and YYREEE (reference sequence). The CDR3 loop spans 16 amino acids. V was pared by 0 bases and J by 7 bases, with 16 bases between. The CDR3 loop is CASSLDTGVLPEKLFF. The CDR3 region has the DNA TGTGCCAGCAGCTTGGACACGGGGGTCTTGCCTGAAAAACTGTTTTTT.

A note on this clone: Additional DNA sequences in this sample encode the identical CDR3. The V gene is TRBV6-5, the J gene TRBJ1-2; weak D call: TRBD1 (5 bases). CDR1 and CDR2 from the germline V gene are MNHEY and SVGAGI. The V and J ends lost 7 bases and 7 bases respectively, with 13 bases between them. The CDR3 extends over 12 amino acids. This chain's CDR3 is CASKTGGSGYTF. The CDR3, as DNA: TGTGCCAGCAAGACGGGGGGGTCTGGCTACACCTTC.